The rows below give T cell receptor beta chains drawn from one sample of a study of CD8 T cells in ankylosing spondylitis. TCRdb ran MiXCR on the 5' RACE reads and lists one entry per CDR3 protein. The sample holds about 250,000 distinct CDR3 sequences, under 20% seen once. Material: blood, either unsorted or a sorted T cell fraction (not recorded which). These receptors were taken from a male donor with ankylosing spondylitis or in good health (not recorded which). The CDR3 runs from the conserved cysteine through the conserved F or W. D genes are given only for firm matches. The size field is filled for only some rows; it gives once, few, many or a size class.

V	length	J	D	size	CDR3
TRBV6-5	18	TRBJ2-1	NA	many	CASSYSGPRGGAYNEQFF
TRBV9	15	TRBJ1-2	TRBD1	many	CASSVNRQGNYGYTF
TRBV6-5	15	TRBJ2-1	NA	once	CASSYFAGGVDEQFF
TRBV6-2/TRBV6-3	14	TRBJ2-1	NA	few	CASSFTGTGNEQFF
TRBV29-1	11	TRBJ2-3	NA	many	CSVLVTDTQYF
TRBV9	14	TRBJ2-3	NA	NA	CATSEDSVTDTQYF
TRBV25-1	16	TRBJ2-1	TRBD2	NA	CASSEYITSGGDEQFF
TRBV6-2/TRBV6-3	18	TRBJ2-2	NA	few	CASSYSLGDMRNTGELFF
TRBV12-3/TRBV12-4	15	TRBJ2-1	NA	NA	CASRLPGGAFHEQFF
TRBV7-8	15	TRBJ2-7	NA	NA	CASSAMGLSSYEQYF
TRBV3-1	14	TRBJ2-5	NA	once	CASSQVSRTETQYF
TRBV27	14	TRBJ1-6	NA	NA	CASSSPEEYSPLHF
TRBV28	14	TRBJ2-7	NA	few	CASGLGHILREQYF
TRBV2	12	TRBJ2-3	NA	few	CASSESQWTQYF
TRBV6-2/TRBV6-3	16	TRBJ2-7	TRBD2	NA	CASSYSRTSGLYEQYF
TRBV9	14	TRBJ2-5	NA	NA	CASSVGEGRETQYF
TRBV12-3/TRBV12-4	15	TRBJ2-3	TRBD1	once	CASSPRTGGEDTQYF
TRBV29-1	14	TRBJ2-2	NA	few	CSVDSPQNTGELFF
TRBV6-5	14	TRBJ2-7	TRBD2	NA	CASSYRLAVHEQYF
TRBV11-2	12	TRBJ1-1	NA	NA	CASSYENTEAFF
TRBV20-1	14	TRBJ2-7	NA	few	CSARALDSGYEQYF
TRBV3-1	18	TRBJ2-2	TRBD2	NA	CASSQEFLAGVFTGELFF
TRBV9	18	TRBJ2-3	NA	few	CASSGTILAGGFSDTQYF
TRBV4-3	16	TRBJ2-1	NA	few	CASSQESGKAYNEQFF
TRBV4-1	16	TRBJ2-7	NA	NA	CASSQDKYQGLVGQYF
TRBV4-2	15	TRBJ2-7	TRBD1	NA	CASSQGRGISYEQYF
TRBV7-2	16	TRBJ2-1	NA	few	CASSLRGSSSYNEQFF
TRBV6-2/TRBV6-3	17	TRBJ2-1	TRBD2	NA	CASSYPTKRERENEQFF
TRBV20-1	14	TRBJ2-7	NA	NA	CSAREGRQPYEQYF
TRBV27	16	TRBJ2-5	NA	few	CASSFPDSSGRETQYF
TRBV6-5	19	TRBJ2-5	TRBD1	few	CASSYSDHPGTGGQETQYF
TRBV6-4	20	TRBJ2-2	TRBD2	NA	CASSASRLAGGPKDTGELFF
TRBV5-1	18	TRBJ2-4	NA	few	CASSDGLQGTLAKNIQYF
TRBV29-1	15	TRBJ2-4	NA	NA	CSVEGGGPTKNIQYF
TRBV27	13	TRBJ2-2	NA	many	CASSLWDAGELFF
TRBV29-1	13	TRBJ2-7	TRBD2	few	CSVVGTSGSEQYF
TRBV7-9	15	TRBJ2-1	TRBD2	NA	CASSPRGSDYNEQFF